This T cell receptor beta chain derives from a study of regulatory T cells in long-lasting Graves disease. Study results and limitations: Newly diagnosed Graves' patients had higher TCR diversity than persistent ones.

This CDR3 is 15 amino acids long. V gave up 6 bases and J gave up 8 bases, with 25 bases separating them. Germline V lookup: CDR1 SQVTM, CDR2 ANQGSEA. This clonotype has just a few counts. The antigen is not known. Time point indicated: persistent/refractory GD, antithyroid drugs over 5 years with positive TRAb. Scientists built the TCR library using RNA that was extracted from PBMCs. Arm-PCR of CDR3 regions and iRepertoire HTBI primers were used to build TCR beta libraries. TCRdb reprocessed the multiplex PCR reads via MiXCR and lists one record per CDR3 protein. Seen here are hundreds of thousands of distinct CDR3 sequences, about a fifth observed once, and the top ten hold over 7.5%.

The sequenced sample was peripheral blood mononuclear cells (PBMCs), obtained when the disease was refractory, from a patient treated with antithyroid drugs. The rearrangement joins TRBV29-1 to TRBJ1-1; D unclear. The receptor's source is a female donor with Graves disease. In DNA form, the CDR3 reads TGCAGCGTCCAAATGCGCGGACCGGTAACTGAAGAAGCTTTCTTT. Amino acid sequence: CSVQMRGPVTEEAFF.